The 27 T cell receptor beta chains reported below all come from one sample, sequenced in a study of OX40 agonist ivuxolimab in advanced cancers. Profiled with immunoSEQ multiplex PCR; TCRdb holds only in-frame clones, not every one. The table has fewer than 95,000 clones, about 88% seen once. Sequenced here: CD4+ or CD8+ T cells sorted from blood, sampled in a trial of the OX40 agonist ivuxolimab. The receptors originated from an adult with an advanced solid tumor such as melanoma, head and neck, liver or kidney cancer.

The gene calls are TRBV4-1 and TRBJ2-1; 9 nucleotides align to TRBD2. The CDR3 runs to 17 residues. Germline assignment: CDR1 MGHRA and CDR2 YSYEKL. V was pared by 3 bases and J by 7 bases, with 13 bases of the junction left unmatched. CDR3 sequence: CASSHLIAGARGNEQFF. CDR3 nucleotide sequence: TGCGCCAGCAGCCACCTCATAGCGGGGGCGAGGGGGAATGAGCAGTTCTTC.

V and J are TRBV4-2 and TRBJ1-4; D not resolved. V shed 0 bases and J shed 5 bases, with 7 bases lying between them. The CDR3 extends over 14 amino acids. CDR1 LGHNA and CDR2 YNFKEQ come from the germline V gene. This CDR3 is CASSQEQQNEKLFF. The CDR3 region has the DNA TGTGCCAGCAGCCAAGAGCAGCAGAATGAAAAACTGTTTTTT.

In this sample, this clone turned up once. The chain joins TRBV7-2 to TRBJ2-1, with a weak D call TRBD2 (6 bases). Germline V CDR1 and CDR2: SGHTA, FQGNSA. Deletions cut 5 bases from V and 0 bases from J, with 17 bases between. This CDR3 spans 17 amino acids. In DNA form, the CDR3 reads TGTGCCAGCAGCGCCCATCGGGCGGGGTACTCCTACAATGAGCAGTTCTTC. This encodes CASSAHRAGYSYNEQFF.

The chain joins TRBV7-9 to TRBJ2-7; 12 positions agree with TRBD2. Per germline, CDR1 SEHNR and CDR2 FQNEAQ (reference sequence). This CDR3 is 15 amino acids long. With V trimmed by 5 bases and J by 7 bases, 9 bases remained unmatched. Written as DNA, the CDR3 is TGTGCCAGCAGCCGCAGGACTAGCGGGGCTCAGGAGCAGTACGTC. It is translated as CASSRRTSGAQEQYV.

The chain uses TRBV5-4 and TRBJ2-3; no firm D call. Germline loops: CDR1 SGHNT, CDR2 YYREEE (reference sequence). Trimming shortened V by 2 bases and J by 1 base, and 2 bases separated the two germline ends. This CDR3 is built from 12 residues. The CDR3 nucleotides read TGTGCCAGCAGCTTTGGCACAGATACGCAGTATTTT. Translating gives CASSFGTDTQYF.

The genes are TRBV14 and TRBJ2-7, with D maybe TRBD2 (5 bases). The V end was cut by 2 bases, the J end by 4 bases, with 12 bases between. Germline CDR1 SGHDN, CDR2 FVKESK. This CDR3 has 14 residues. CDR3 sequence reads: CASSQLSGLYEQYF. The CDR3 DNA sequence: TGTGCCAGCAGCCAACTCAGCGGTCTTTACGAGCAGTACTTC. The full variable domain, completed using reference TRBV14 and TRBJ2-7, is EAGVTQFPSHSVIEKGQTVTLRCDPISGHDNLYWYRRVMGKEIKFLLHFVKESKQDESGMPNNRFLAERTGGTYSTLKVQPAELEDSGVYFCASSQLSGLYEQYFGPGTRLTVT.

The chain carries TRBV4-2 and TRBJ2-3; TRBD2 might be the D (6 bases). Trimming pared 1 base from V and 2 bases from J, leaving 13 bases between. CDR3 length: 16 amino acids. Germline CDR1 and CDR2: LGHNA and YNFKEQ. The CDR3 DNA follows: TGTGCCAGCAGCCAAGGAGCTAGCGCAATCACAGATACGCAGTATTTT. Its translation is CASSQGASAITDTQYF.

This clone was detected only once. The CDR3, as DNA: TGCGCCAGCAGCCAAGCCCCTTGGAGGTCTCCTGGGGACGAGCAGTACTTC. Amino acids: CASSQAPWRSPGDEQYF. The chain combines TRBV4-3 with TRBJ2-7; D is perhaps TRBD2 (5 bases). This CDR3 is 17 amino acids long. Trimming pared 1 base from V and 5 bases from J, leaving 21 bases between. Per germline, CDR1 LGHNA and CDR2 YSLEER.

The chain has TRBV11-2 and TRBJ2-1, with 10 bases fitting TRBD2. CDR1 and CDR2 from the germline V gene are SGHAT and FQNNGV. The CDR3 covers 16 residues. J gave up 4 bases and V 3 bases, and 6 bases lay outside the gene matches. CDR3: CASSFLTSGEYNEQFF. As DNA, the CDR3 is TGTGCCAGCAGCTTCCTTACTAGCGGGGAGTACAATGAGCAGTTCTTC.

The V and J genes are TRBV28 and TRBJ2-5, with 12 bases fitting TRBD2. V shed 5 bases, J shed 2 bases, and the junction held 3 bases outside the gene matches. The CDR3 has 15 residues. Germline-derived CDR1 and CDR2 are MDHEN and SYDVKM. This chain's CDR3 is CASSQGLAGQETQYF. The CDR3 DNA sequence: TGTGCCAGCAGTCAAGGACTAGCGGGGCAAGAGACCCAGTACTTC.

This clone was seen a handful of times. The CDR3 DNA sequence: TGTGCCAGCAGCCAAGCTCCCTCCGCAGCCTACGAGCAGTACTTC. Amino acids: CASSQAPSAAYEQYF. The gene calls are TRBV14 and TRBJ2-7; D call uncertain. This CDR3 region has 15 residues. Deletions cut 1 base from V and 2 bases from J, with 12 bases between. Germline lookup yields CDR1 SGHDN and CDR2 FVKESK.

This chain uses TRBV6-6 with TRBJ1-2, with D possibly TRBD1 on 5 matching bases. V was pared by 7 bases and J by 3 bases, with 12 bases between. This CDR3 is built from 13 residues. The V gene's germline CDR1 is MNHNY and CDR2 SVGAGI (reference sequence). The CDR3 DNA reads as TGTGCCAGCAAAAAGGGGAGAGACTATGGCTACACCTTC. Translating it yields CASKKGRDYGYTF.

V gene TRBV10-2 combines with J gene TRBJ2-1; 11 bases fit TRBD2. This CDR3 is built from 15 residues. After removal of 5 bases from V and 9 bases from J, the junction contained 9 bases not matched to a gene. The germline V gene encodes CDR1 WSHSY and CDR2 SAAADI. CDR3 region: CASSPIAGGNGEQFF. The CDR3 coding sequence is TGCGCCAGCAGTCCCATAGCGGGAGGGAACGGTGAGCAGTTCTTC.

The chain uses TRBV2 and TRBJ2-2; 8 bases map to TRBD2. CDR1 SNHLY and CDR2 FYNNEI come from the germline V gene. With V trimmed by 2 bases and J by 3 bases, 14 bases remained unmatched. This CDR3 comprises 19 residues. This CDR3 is CASSESDPGLVVYTGELFF. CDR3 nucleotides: TGTGCCAGCAGTGAATCCGACCCGGGACTAGTGGTGTACACCGGGGAGCTGTTTTTT. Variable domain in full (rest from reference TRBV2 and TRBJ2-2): EPEVTQTPSHQVTQMGQEVILRCVPISNHLYFYWYRQILGQKVEFLVSFYNNEISEKSEIFDDQFSVERPDGSNFTLKIRSTKLEDSAMYFCASSESDPGLVVYTGELFFGEGSRLTVL.

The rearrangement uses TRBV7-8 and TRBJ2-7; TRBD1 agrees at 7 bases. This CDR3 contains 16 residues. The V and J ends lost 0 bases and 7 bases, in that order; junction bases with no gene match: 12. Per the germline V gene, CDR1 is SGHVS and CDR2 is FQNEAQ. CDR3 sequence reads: CASSLAPRTGQWEQYF. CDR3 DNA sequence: TGTGCCAGCAGCTTAGCCCCGAGGACGGGACAGTGGGAGCAGTACTTC.

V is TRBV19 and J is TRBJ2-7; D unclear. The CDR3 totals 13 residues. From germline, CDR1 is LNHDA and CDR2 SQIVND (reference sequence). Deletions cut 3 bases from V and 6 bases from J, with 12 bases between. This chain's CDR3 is CASSIVESSEQYF. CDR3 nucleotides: TGTGCCAGTAGTATTGTGGAATCCAGCGAGCAGTACTTC.

CDR3 nucleotide sequence: TGTGCCAGCAGCTTAGTCCCCAGCGGGACTCGGGGAGAGCAGTACTTC. The encoded protein is CASSLVPSGTRGEQYF. The rearrangement joins TRBV7-9 to TRBJ2-7; the match to TRBD2 covers 7 bases. Trimming at V came to 1 base and at J to 7 bases, leaving 13 bases not matched to a gene. CDR3 size: 16 residues. Germline CDR1 is SEHNR and CDR2 is FQNEAQ (reference sequence). Together with reference TRBV7-9 and TRBJ2-7, the CDR3 gives the full variable domain: DTGVSQNPRHKITKRGQNVTFRCDPISEHNRLYWYRQTLGQGPEFLTYFQNEAQLEKSRLLSDRFSAERPKGSFSTLEIQRTEQGDSAMYLCASSLVPSGTRGEQYFGPGTRLTVT.

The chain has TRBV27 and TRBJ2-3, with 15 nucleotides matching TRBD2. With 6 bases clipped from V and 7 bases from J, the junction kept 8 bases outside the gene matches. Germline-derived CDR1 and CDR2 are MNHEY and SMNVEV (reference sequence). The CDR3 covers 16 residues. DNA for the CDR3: TGTGCCAGCAGAGGACTAGCGGGAGGGCAAAGACATACGCAGTATTTT. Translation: CASRGLAGGQRHTQYF.

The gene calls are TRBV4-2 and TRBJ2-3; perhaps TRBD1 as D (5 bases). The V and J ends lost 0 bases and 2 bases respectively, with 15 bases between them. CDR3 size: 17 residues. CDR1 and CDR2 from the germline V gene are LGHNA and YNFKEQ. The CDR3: CASSQDIGRESTDTQYF. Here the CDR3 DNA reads TGTGCCAGCAGCCAAGATATTGGCAGGGAATCCACAGATACGCAGTATTTT.

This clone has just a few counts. The CDR3 region is CASSFGVQAFF. As DNA, the CDR3 is TGTGCCAGCAGTTTCGGGGTGCAAGCTTTCTTT. The chain carries TRBV27 and TRBJ1-1; no clear D gene. This CDR3 contains 11 residues. V dropped 3 bases and J dropped 9 bases, with 8 bases sitting between them. Germline lookup yields CDR1 MNHEY and CDR2 SMNVEV (reference sequence).

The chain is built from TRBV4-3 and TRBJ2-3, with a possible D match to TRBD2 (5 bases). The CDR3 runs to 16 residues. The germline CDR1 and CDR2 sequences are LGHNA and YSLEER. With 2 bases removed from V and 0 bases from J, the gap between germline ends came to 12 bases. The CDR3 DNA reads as TGCGCCAGCAGCCAATTCACGGGAACTAGCACAGATACGCAGTATTTT. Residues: CASSQFTGTSTDTQYF.

The CDR3 DNA reads TGTGCCAGCAGCCCCGGACTCCGAAACGGACAGGTAGAGACCCAGTACTTC. It translates to CASSPGLRNGQVETQYF. This rearrangement joins TRBV5-4 to TRBJ2-5; TRBD1 aligns across 7 bases. The CDR3 length is 17 residues. Trimming cost V 4 bases and J 4 bases; bases outside gene matches: 16. The germline V gene has CDR1 SGHNT and CDR2 YYREEE (reference sequence).

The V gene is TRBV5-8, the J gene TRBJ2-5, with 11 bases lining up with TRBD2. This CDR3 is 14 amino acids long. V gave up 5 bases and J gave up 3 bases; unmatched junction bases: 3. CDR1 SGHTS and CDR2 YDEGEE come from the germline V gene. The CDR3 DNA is TGTGCCAGCAGACTAGCGGGGGAAAAAGAGACCCAGTACTTC. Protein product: CASRLAGEKETQYF.

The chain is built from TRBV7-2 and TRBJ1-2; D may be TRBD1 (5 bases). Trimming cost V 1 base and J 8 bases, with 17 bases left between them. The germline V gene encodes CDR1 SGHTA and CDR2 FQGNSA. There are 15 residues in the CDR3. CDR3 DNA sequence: TGTGCCAGCAGCTTAGGCGGGGGAGGGAATGAGGGCTACACCTTC. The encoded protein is CASSLGGGGNEGYTF.

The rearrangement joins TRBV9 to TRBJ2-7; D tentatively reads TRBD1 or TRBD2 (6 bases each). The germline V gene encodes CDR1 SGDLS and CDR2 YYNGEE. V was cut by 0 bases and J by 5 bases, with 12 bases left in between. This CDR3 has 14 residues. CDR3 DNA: TGTGCCAGCAGCGTAGGAGGGGGGAGAAACGAGCAGTACTTC. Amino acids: CASSVGGGRNEQYF.

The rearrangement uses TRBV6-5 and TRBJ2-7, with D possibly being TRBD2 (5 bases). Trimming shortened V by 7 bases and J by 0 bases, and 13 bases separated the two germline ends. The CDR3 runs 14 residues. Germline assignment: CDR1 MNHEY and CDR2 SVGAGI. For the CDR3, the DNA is TGTGCCAGCAAGAAATTAGCGAGCTCCTACGAGCAGTACGTC. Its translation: CASKKLASSYEQYV.

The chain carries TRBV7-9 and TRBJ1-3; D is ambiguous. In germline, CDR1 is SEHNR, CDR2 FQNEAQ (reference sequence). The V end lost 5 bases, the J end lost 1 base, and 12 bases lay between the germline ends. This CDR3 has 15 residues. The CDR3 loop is CASSLTLGSGNTIYF. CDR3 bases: TGTGCCAGCAGCCTAACCCTGGGATCTGGAAACACCATATATTTT.